This section outlines one T cell receptor (beta chain) sequence together with its context. These data belong to a study of blood T cell repertoires in COVID-19. Study-level background: COVID-19 samples collected from the United States, Italy and Spain covered acute and convalescent phases. T cells, B-cell-depleted T cells, or PBMCs supplied cDNA or gDNA.

In the original analysis: Quantification of nucleated cells was approximated via reference gene primer amplification. Measured with immunoSEQ multiplex PCR; TCRdb has only the in-frame clones, and not every one. The V and J calls and the clone size are those of that table, but D and trimming were determined from the DNA. The sample carries 250,000 to 300,000 clones, around 86% recorded once. CDR3 size: 15 residues. Per germline, CDR1 LNHDA and CDR2 SQIVND (reference sequence). J gave up 2 bases and V 7 bases, and 5 bases lay outside the gene matches. The specimen was peripheral blood. The rearrangement joins TRBV19 to TRBJ1-3; 10 nucleotides align to TRBD1. The origin of this receptor is a man aged 45-65 years with acute or convalescent COVID-19. The CDR3 loop reads CASTTGTGAGNTIYF. DNA for the CDR3: TGTGCCAGTACCACTGGGACAGGGGCTGGAAACACCATATATTTT.